These T cell receptor beta chains were read from a single sample in a study of regulatory T cells in long-lasting Graves disease. TCRdb independently ran MiXCR on the multiplex PCR reads; one entry per CDR3 protein. This table holds around 400,000 distinct CDR3 sequences, roughly a sixth found once. Material: peripheral blood mononuclear cells (PBMCs), obtained at new diagnosis, from a patient treated with antithyroid drugs. These receptor sequences come from a female donor with Graves disease. Both conserved end residues are part of each CDR3. The D gene is left open where the match is weak. A clone size is listed for some rows: how often the clone was seen (once, few, many), or a class if it is expanded.

V	J	D	size	DNA	CDR3
TRBV3-1	TRBJ2-1	NA	many	TGTGCCAGCAGCCAAGACCCGGGGATGAGTTACAATGAGCAGTTCTTC	CASSQDPGMSYNEQFF
TRBV3-1	TRBJ1-1	NA	many	TGTGCCAGCAGCCCGATCGGCTTAGGAACTGAAGCTTTCTTT	CASSPIGLGTEAFF
TRBV7-2	TRBJ1-4	TRBD1	many	TGTGCCAGCACTGACAGGGCAATTGAAAAACTGTTTTTT	CASTDRAIEKLFF
TRBV4-1	TRBJ2-5	NA	many	TGCGCCAGCACCCTTTTTCCGACAGAAAACCAAGAGACCCAGTACTTC	CASTLFPTENQETQYF
TRBV18	TRBJ2-1	NA	few	TGTGCCAGCTCATCGAGGGGGAACATCTACAATGAGCAGTTCTTC	CASSSRGNIYNEQFF
TRBV29-1	TRBJ2-5	NA	many	TGCAGCGTTGTTACCGGTTCCAGCCAAGAGACCCAGTACTTC	CSVVTGSSQETQYF
TRBV7-6	TRBJ2-1	TRBD2	many	TGTGCCAGCAGCTTAGAAGTTAGCGGGAGGACCAATGAGCAGTTCTTC	CASSLEVSGRTNEQFF
TRBV5-1	TRBJ2-3	NA	many	TGCGCCAGCAGCCCCGGGCCCTCAAGGGCAGATACGCAGTATTTT	CASSPGPSRADTQYF
TRBV19	TRBJ1-5	NA	NA	TGTGCCAGTAGTAGGGGGCGGAGGGAAGGGAGCAATCAGCCCCAGCATTTT	CASSRGRREGSNQPQHF
TRBV20-1	TRBJ1-5	NA	many	TGCAGTGCAGGGGCGGGGGCGCTTAGCAATCAGCCCCAGCATTTT	CSAGAGALSNQPQHF
TRBV24-1	TRBJ1-1	NA	few	TGTGCCACCAGTGAGGAGGGGGACACTGAAGCTTTCTTT	CATSEEGDTEAFF
TRBV2	TRBJ2-1	TRBD2	NA	TGTGCCAGCAGTCAACAACTAGCGGGAGAACTCGTTGAGCAGTTCTTC	CASSQQLAGELVEQFF
TRBV20-1	TRBJ2-3	TRBD1	NA	TGCAGTGCCCAAGCCGACAGGGGATACACAGATACGCAGTATTTT	CSAQADRGYTDTQYF
TRBV29-1	TRBJ2-5	NA	many	TGCAGCGTTGAAGATGGGGCAGCGGAGACCCAGTACTTC	CSVEDGAAETQYF
TRBV5-1	TRBJ2-7	NA	many	TGCGCCAGCAGCTTGGTACCGGTCGGCCAGTTCCTCTCCGAGCAGTACTTC	CASSLVPVGQFLSEQYF
TRBV11-2	TRBJ1-2	NA	many	TGTGCCAGCAGTCAGAGGGTGGCCTATGGCTACACCTTC	CASSQRVAYGYTF
TRBV6-1	TRBJ2-3	NA	many	TGTGCCAGCAGGTTAGGGGGGGCCACAGATACGCAGTATTTT	CASRLGGATDTQYF
TRBV4-2	TRBJ1-1	NA	many	TGTGCCAGCAGCCGTCTCCCGGGACAAGAAGCTTTCTTT	CASSRLPGQEAFF
TRBV11-1	TRBJ2-2	TRBD2	many	TGTGCCAGCAGGAGTAATAGCGGGGGTCACACCGGGGAGCTGTTTTTT	CASRSNSGGHTGELFF
TRBV15	TRBJ2-4	TRBD1	NA	TGTGCCACCGCCCCCCTGGACAGGGCTCACATTCAGTACTTC	CATAPLDRAHIQYF
TRBV9	TRBJ1-1	NA	many	TGTGCCAGCAGCGTAGGGGGTCTCCATGAAGCGGAAGCTTTCTTT	CASSVGGLHEAEAFF
TRBV28	TRBJ2-5	NA	many	TGTGCCAGCAGTTTATGGCCTCCGGCGCAGGAGACCCAGTACTTC	CASSLWPPAQETQYF
TRBV27	TRBJ2-1	NA	many	TGTGCCAGCCGAATGACTTACAATGAGCAGTTCTTC	CASRMTYNEQFF
TRBV7-3	TRBJ2-1	TRBD1	many	TGTGCCAGCAGCTTGACAGGGGGCAATGAGCAGTTCTTC	CASSLTGGNEQFF
TRBV7-9	TRBJ2-7	NA	few	TGTGCCAGCAGCTTAGCGGGCTCAACCTACGAGCAGTACTTC	CASSLAGSTYEQYF
TRBV6-1	TRBJ2-1	TRBD2	few	TGTGCCAGCCACTCTTTGCTAGCGGGAGTGAATGAGCAGTTCTTC	CASHSLLAGVNEQFF
TRBV12-3/TRBV12-4	TRBJ1-2	NA	many	TGTGCCAGCACTACAGTACAAGGCTACACCTTC	CASTTVQGYTF
TRBV9	TRBJ2-7	NA	few	TGTGCCAGCAGCGCGCCCTCCTACGAGCAGTACTTC	CASSAPSYEQYF
TRBV20-1	TRBJ2-1	TRBD2	many	TGCAGTGCAAAACTTCTAGCGGGAACCGTCGATGAGCAGTTCTTC	CSAKLLAGTVDEQFF
TRBV5-1	TRBJ2-7	NA	NA	TGCGCCAGCAGCTTGGACATCTCCTACGAGCAGTACTTC	CASSLDISYEQYF
TRBV7-9	TRBJ2-7	TRBD2	NA	TGTGCTAGCAGCTTATGTGTCTTGCAAGCGGGAACTTGTGAGCAGTACTTC	CASSLCVLQAGTCEQYF
TRBV24-1	TRBJ2-2	NA	few	TGTGCCACCAGCCCCGGACTGGGACCCCTGAACACCGGGGAGCTGTTTTTT	CATSPGLGPLNTGELFF
TRBV25-1	TRBJ2-1	NA	NA	TGTGCCAGCATTGGACTGCAGGGGCAGTTCTTC	CASIGLQGQFF
TRBV30	TRBJ2-7	TRBD2	many	TGTGCCTGGAGTTCAGCGGGAGGTCGCGAGCAGTACTTC	CAWSSAGGREQYF
TRBV27	TRBJ1-2	TRBD1	many	TGTGCCAGCAGTTTCTCCCTGGGGACAGGGGGGTATGGCTACACCTTC	CASSFSLGTGGYGYTF
TRBV20-1	TRBJ1-3	NA	NA	TGCAGTGCACCCGCCTCCTCTGGAAACACCATATATTTT	CSAPASSGNTIYF
TRBV7-3	TRBJ2-2	TRBD2	many	TGTGCCAGCAGCTTACGGGACTCTCGGGGGGCCGGGGAGCTGTTTTTT	CASSLRDSRGAGELFF
TRBV6-1	TRBJ1-2	TRBD1	many	TGTGCCAGCAGTCCGGACAGGGGAAGCTATGGCTACACCTTC	CASSPDRGSYGYTF
TRBV27	TRBJ1-2	NA	many	TGTGCCAGCAGTCGGAAGGGGGACTATGGCTACACCTTC	CASSRKGDYGYTF
TRBV2	TRBJ1-1	NA	many	TGTGCCAGCATTTGGGTTGGGGTGAACACTGAAGCTTTCTTT	CASIWVGVNTEAFF
TRBV6-2/TRBV6-3	TRBJ1-2	TRBD1	NA	TGTGCCAGCAGTCAAACCGGGACAGCTTCTAACTATGGCTACACCTTC	CASSQTGTASNYGYTF
TRBV12-5	TRBJ1-2	NA	many	TGTGCTAGTGGTCTACAGGGTGGCTATGGCTACACCTTC	CASGLQGGYGYTF
TRBV11-2	TRBJ2-7	TRBD2	many	TGTGCCAGCAGCTTACGCGGGGGGACGGTGGTCTACGAGCAGTACTTC	CASSLRGGTVVYEQYF
TRBV7-2	TRBJ2-7	TRBD1	NA	TGTGCCAGCAGCTTAGCCCCAGGGGGAAACTACGAGCAGTACTTC	CASSLAPGGNYEQYF
TRBV19	TRBJ1-2	NA	few	TGTGCCAGCAGACGCCTGGAATCTAACTATGGCTACACCTTC	CASRRLESNYGYTF
TRBV2	TRBJ2-2	TRBD2	many	TGTGCCAGCACCAAAGCGGGAGCGGGCACCGGGGAGCTGTTTTTT	CASTKAGAGTGELFF
TRBV5-1	TRBJ2-5	TRBD2	NA	TGCGCCAGCAGGGGGACTAGCGGGAGTTTCCAAGAGACCCAGTACTTC	CASRGTSGSFQETQYF
TRBV11-2	TRBJ2-7	TRBD2	many	TGTGCCAGCAGCTTAAATTCGAGACTAGCGGGTTTCGACGAGCAGTACTTC	CASSLNSRLAGFDEQYF
TRBV28	TRBJ2-6	NA	many	TGTGCCAGCAGTTTAAGGTCAGGGGCCAACGTCCTGACTTTC	CASSLRSGANVLTF
TRBV7-8	TRBJ1-1	NA	NA	TGTGCCAGCAGCTTAGTTGGGTTCCGGGGCAGCACTGAAGCTTTCTTT	CASSLVGFRGSTEAFF
TRBV5-1	TRBJ2-3	TRBD2	many	TGCGCCAGCAGCACCAAGACTAGCGGGGTTCTGGGGTACACAGATACGCAGTATTTT	CASSTKTSGVLGYTDTQYF
TRBV7-3	TRBJ1-1	NA	many	TGTGCCAGCGGACCCTCGTTCACTCAGTTCATGAACACTGAAGCTTTCTTT	CASGPSFTQFMNTEAFF
TRBV27	TRBJ1-6	NA	few	TGTGCCAGCAGTTTTGGACAAATTAATTCACCCCTCCACTTT	CASSFGQINSPLHF
TRBV27	TRBJ2-1	TRBD2	many	TGTGCCAGCAGTTTAACTAGCGGGAGGATCGAGCAGTTCTTC	CASSLTSGRIEQFF
TRBV6-5	TRBJ2-2	NA	many	TGTGCCAGCAGTTACTCGATAAAGAGGGACACCGGGGAGCTGTTTTTT	CASSYSIKRDTGELFF
TRBV20-1	TRBJ2-5	NA	many	TGCAGTGCCGATCTAAAAGCGGAGACCCAGTACTTC	CSADLKAETQYF
TRBV27	TRBJ1-1	NA	many	TGTGCCAGCCTGGGACCGGCGACCACTGAAGCTTTCTTT	CASLGPATTEAFF
TRBV19	TRBJ2-3	TRBD2	many	TGTGCCAGTAGTACGGTTGGACTAGCGGGAGGCCCTACTTTGGGGGGTGGCACAGATACGCAGTATTTT	CASSTVGLAGGPTLGGGTDTQYF
TRBV2	TRBJ2-5	TRBD1	many	TGTGCCAGCAAAGGGACAGGGCTTACTCAAGAGACCCAGTACTTC	CASKGTGLTQETQYF
TRBV20-1	TRBJ2-5	NA	many	TGCAGTGCTAGAGATCACTCCAGGGTCGGCGAGACCCAGTACTTC	CSARDHSRVGETQYF